What follows are 30 T cell receptor beta chains derived from one specimen sequenced in a study of T cell responses to AZD1222 COVID-19 vaccine. TCRdb's table, derived via immunoSEQ multiplex PCR, lists solely in-frame clones and lacks some. The repertoire holds more than 85,000 clones, with roughly nine tenths as singletons. This specimen consisted of peripheral blood, obtained on day 0 of AZD1222 vaccination. These receptors all stem from an adult in good health.

The chain combines TRBV9 with TRBJ1-1; D uncertain. V lost 4 bases and J 0 bases, leaving 10 bases between the germline ends. The CDR3 is 14 residues long. The germline V gene has CDR1 SGDLS and CDR2 YYNGEE. In DNA form, the CDR3 reads TGTGCCAGCAGCCCCCGGCACATGAACACTGAAGCTTTCTTT. Protein sequence: CASSPRHMNTEAFF.

The chain recombines TRBV19 with TRBJ1-2, with no clear D. V gave up 6 bases and J gave up 8 bases, with 19 bases separating them. The CDR3 spans 14 residues. Germline V lookup: CDR1 LNHDA, CDR2 SQIVND (reference sequence). Here the CDR3 DNA reads TGTGCCAGTAGCCCGGACTATAGTTTGAGGGGCTACACCTTC. Its translation is CASSPDYSLRGYTF.

The chain combines TRBV3-1 (or the pseudogene TRBV3-2) with TRBJ2-7; no clear D gene. CDR1 LGHDT and CDR2 YNNKEL come from the germline V gene (reference sequence). This CDR3 spans 11 amino acids. V was clipped by 3 bases and J by 3 bases, with 3 bases between them. The CDR3 sequence: CASSQDYEQYF. In DNA form, the CDR3 reads TGTGCCAGCAGCCAGGACTACGAGCAGTACTTC.

The chain uses TRBV2 and TRBJ1-5, with 7 bases identical to TRBD1. The germline V gene encodes CDR1 SNHLY and CDR2 FYNNEI. This CDR3 is built from 15 residues. The V gene end was trimmed by 1 base and the J gene end by 6 bases; junction bases not matched to a gene: 6. CDR3 in amino acids: CASSEESTGTQPQHF. CDR3 bases: TGTGCCAGCAGTGAAGAGTCGACAGGGACTCAGCCCCAGCATTTT.

The genes are TRBV7-9 and TRBJ2-3, with D uncertain. The CDR3 covers 12 residues. Germline CDR1 SEHNR, CDR2 FQNEAQ (reference sequence). V lost 5 bases and J 0 bases, leaving 3 bases between the germline ends. CDR3 region: CASSASTDTQYF. The DNA for the CDR3 is TGTGCCAGCAGCGCTAGCACAGATACGCAGTATTTT.

The gene calls are TRBV6-5 and TRBJ2-1; 14 bases line up with TRBD2. There are 16 residues in the CDR3. CDR1 and CDR2 (germline): MNHEY, SVGAGI. V dropped 4 bases and J dropped 8; count of bases not matched to a gene: 7. CDR3 loop: CASSLGLAGAVDEQFF. The CDR3 DNA follows: TGTGCCAGCAGTTTGGGACTAGCGGGGGCAGTCGATGAGCAGTTCTTC.

About this clone: An end of the junction does not agree with germline; a read error may underlie this. This chain joins TRBV7-7 and TRBJ2-5, with TRBD2 identical over 7 bases. CDR3 length: 13 amino acids. Germline V gene data show CDR1 as SSHAT and CDR2 as FNYEAQ (reference sequence). Here the CDR3 reads CASSFAGGKTQYF. In nucleotides, the CDR3 is TGTGCTAGCAGCTTCGCCGGGGGGAAGACCCAGTACTTC.

This clone has only a few counts. V usage is TRBV28 and J usage is TRBJ2-2; TRBD1 matches at 7 bases. Germline V gene sequence: CDR1 MDHEN, CDR2 SYDVKM. The V and J ends lost 6 bases and 7 bases, in that order; junction bases with no gene match: 11. The CDR3 contains 15 residues. The CDR3 reads CASSSGTVGGGELFF. CDR3 nucleotides: TGTGCCAGCAGCTCCGGGACAGTTGGTGGCGGGGAGCTGTTTTTT.

This chain joins TRBV2 and TRBJ2-3, with 7 bases lining up with TRBD1. The germline V gene encodes CDR1 SNHLY and CDR2 FYNNEI. CDR3 length: 13 residues. J was trimmed by 2 bases and V by 6 bases; bases with no gene match: 2. The CDR3 spells CASRGQITDTQYF. Written as DNA, the CDR3 is TGTGCCAGCAGGGGACAGATCACAGATACGCAGTATTTT. Full variable domain (outside the CDR3, taken from reference TRBV2 and TRBJ2-3): EPEVTQTPSHQVTQMGQEVILRCVPISNHLYFYWYRQILGQKVEFLVSFYNNEISEKSEIFDDQFSVERPDGSNFTLKIRSTKLEDSAMYFCASRGQITDTQYFGPGTRLTVL.

This sequence joins TRBV3-1 (or the pseudogene TRBV3-2) and TRBJ1-1; 7 bases align to TRBD1. Germline values: CDR1 LGHDT, CDR2 YNNKEL (reference sequence). This CDR3 spans 14 amino acids. With 1 base clipped from V and 4 bases from J, the junction kept 3 bases outside the gene matches. This CDR3 is CASSQVGGGTEAFF. CDR3 DNA: TGTGCCAGCAGCCAAGTAGGGGGCGGCACTGAAGCTTTCTTT.

CDR3 in amino acids: CASSLTGGPTTEAFF. CDR3 nucleotides: TGCGCCAGCAGCTTGACAGGGGGCCCGACCACTGAAGCTTTCTTT. This sequence joins TRBV5-1 and TRBJ1-1; TRBD1 agrees at 9 bases. V lost 1 base, J lost 4 bases, and 5 bases stayed unmatched. The CDR3 length is 15 residues. The germline CDR1 and CDR2 sequences are SGHRS and YFSETQ.

The V and J genes are TRBV3-1 (or the pseudogene TRBV3-2) and TRBJ1-5, with D possibly TRBD1 on 5 matching bases. V lost 2 bases and J 7 bases, leaving 15 bases between the germline ends. The CDR3 spans 15 residues. Germline V CDR1 and CDR2: LGHDT, YNNKEL (reference sequence). The CDR3 DNA reads TGTGCCAGCAGCCAACAGGGAGGGTTTGGACAGCCCCAGCATTTT. Protein sequence: CASSQQGGFGQPQHF.

The V and J genes are TRBV7-9 and TRBJ1-2, with 12 bases fitting TRBD1. J was trimmed by 6 bases and V by 5 bases; bases with no gene match: 10. The CDR3 has 16 residues. CDR1 is SEHNR, CDR2 FQNEAQ, per germline (reference sequence). The DNA for the CDR3 is TGTGCCAGCAGCCCCCGGTGGGACAGGGGGCGGAATGGCTACACCTTC. Amino acids: CASSPRWDRGRNGYTF.

There are a few counts of this clone. The genes are TRBV7-9 and TRBJ1-4; a possible D gene is TRBD1 (5 bases). The germline gives CDR1 SEHNR, CDR2 FQNEAQ (reference sequence). V lost 5 bases and J lost 7, with 20 bases in between. This CDR3 has 16 residues. CDR3 loop: CASSPKRRLQGEKLFF. The CDR3 nucleotides are TGTGCCAGCAGCCCAAAGCGTAGGCTCCAGGGTGAAAAACTGTTTTTT.

The chain recombines TRBV19 with TRBJ1-4; maybe TRBD1 (6 bases). Germline V gene sequence: CDR1 LNHDA, CDR2 SQIVND (reference sequence). The CDR3 is made up of 15 amino acids. Trimming left V 4 bases short and J 4 bases short, with 13 bases between. The CDR3 bases are TGTGCCAGTAGTACGCAGGGGTGGGATAATGAAAAACTGTTTTTT. It is translated as CASSTQGWDNEKLFF.

The chain joins TRBV6-5 to TRBJ1-2; D is possibly TRBD1 (5 bases). The V gene lost 8 bases and the J gene lost 8 bases, with 21 bases spanning the gap. The germline V gene has CDR1 MNHEY and CDR2 SVGAGI. The CDR3 spans 14 residues. DNA for the CDR3: TGTGCCAGCGGGTCCCTCGGGGGGATGAAGGGCTACACCTTC. It specifies CASGSLGGMKGYTF.

This chain links TRBV6-5 with TRBJ1-2; 8 bases line up with TRBD1. The CDR3 sequence is 14 residues long. Trimming took 5 bases from V and 4 from J; bases not matched to a gene: 6. Looked up from germline, CDR1 is MNHEY and CDR2 is SVGAGI. The DNA of the CDR3 is TGTGCCAGCAGTCGAGACAGGGGCACCTATGGCTACACCTTC. This encodes CASSRDRGTYGYTF.

The J gene is TRBJ1-1, the V gene TRBV5-6; TRBD1 agrees at 8 bases. Germline assignment: CDR1 SGHDT and CDR2 YYEEEE. The CDR3 runs 13 residues. V shed 4 bases, J shed 4 bases, and the junction held 3 bases outside the gene matches. This CDR3 is CASSRTGSTEAFF. Written as DNA, the CDR3 is TGTGCCAGCAGCAGGACAGGGAGCACTGAAGCTTTCTTT.

The gene calls are TRBV19 and TRBJ1-2, with 9 bases identical to TRBD1. The CDR3 contains 14 residues. The germline gives CDR1 LNHDA, CDR2 SQIVND (reference sequence). V lost 6 bases and J lost 5; bases outside the gene matches: 7. This CDR3 reads CASSILQGAYGYTF. DNA for the CDR3: TGTGCCAGTAGCATTCTACAGGGGGCATATGGCTACACCTTC.

J is TRBJ1-1 and V is TRBV4-1, with D unclear. CDR1 MGHRA and CDR2 YSYEKL come from the germline V gene. V dropped 0 bases and J dropped 5 bases, with 13 bases sitting between them. The CDR3 is 15 amino acids. The CDR3, as DNA: TGCGCCAGCAGCCAAGATGCCTCCTGGGGTACTGAAGCTTTCTTT. This translates into CASSQDASWGTEAFF.

The rearrangement links TRBV25-1 to TRBJ1-1; maybe TRBD1 (5 bases). CDR3 size: 13 residues. Looked up from germline, CDR1 is MGHDK and CDR2 is SYGVNS. Trimming removed 1 base from V and 9 bases from J, with 12 bases in between. The CDR3: CASSEFYGAQAFF. The CDR3 DNA is TGTGCCAGCAGTGAATTTTATGGGGCTCAAGCTTTCTTT.

V gene TRBV5-1 combines with J gene TRBJ2-5; D gene uncertain. Germline V gene data show CDR1 as SGHRS and CDR2 as YFSETQ. CDR3 length equals 14 residues. The germline V and J ends were trimmed by 2 bases and 5 bases, with 13 bases remaining between them. The CDR3 DNA follows: TGCGCCAGCAGCTTACCTCAGACCTCCGAGACCCAGTACTTC. This translates into CASSLPQTSETQYF.

The genes are TRBV18 and TRBJ1-5; D is uncertain. Trimming removed 1 base at V and 0 bases at J, with 28 bases between. This CDR3 region has 22 residues. Germline V gives CDR1 KGHSH, CDR2 LQKENI. The CDR3 sequence: CASSPRGRSGTTFPNSNQPQHF. The CDR3 nucleotides read TGTGCCAGCTCACCACGAGGCAGAAGTGGTACCACTTTCCCAAATAGCAATCAGCCCCAGCATTTT.

This clone was seen once. The rearrangement uses TRBV4-1 and TRBJ2-1; tentative D call: TRBD2 (5 bases). The CDR3 spans 15 residues. CDR1 MGHRA and CDR2 YSYEKL come from the germline V gene. V gave up 1 base and J gave up 12 bases, with 19 bases separating them. Here the CDR3 DNA reads TGCGCCAGCAGCCAAGCCGGAGGTTCCGGTTCGGGGCAGTTCTTC. It codes for CASSQAGGSGSGQFF.

The chain recombines TRBV21-1 with TRBJ2-4; the table assigns TRBD2, which was not confirmed against the DNA. TRBV21-1 is annotated as a pseudogene. The CDR3 length is 16 residues. CDR3 in DNA: TGTGCCAGCAGCAAAGCGCGGGCGGGACGGGGAAACATTCAGTACTTC. Its protein is CASSKARAGRGNIQYF.

This clone was seen a single time. The CDR3 sequence is CASSQNPGPWDQPQHF. The CDR3 nucleotides are TGCGCCAGCAGCCAAAACCCAGGACCTTGGGATCAGCCCCAGCATTTT. This chain connects TRBV4-3 to TRBJ1-5; no firm D call. The CDR3 spans 16 residues. V lost 2 bases to trimming and J lost 5 bases, with 16 bases between them. Germline-derived CDR1 and CDR2 are LGHNA and YSLEER.

This clone is medium-sized by share. This sequence joins TRBV6-5 and TRBJ1-5, with TRBD1 matching over 9 bases. Germline-derived CDR1 and CDR2 are MNHEY and SVGAGI. The junction had 3 bases not matched to a gene; V was cut back by 6 bases and J by 0 bases. The length of the CDR3 is 15 residues. The DNA for the CDR3 is TGTGCCAGCAGGGACAGGGGCTTTAGCAATCAGCCCCAGCATTTT. Translation: CASRDRGFSNQPQHF.

The V gene is TRBV12-3 or TRBV12-4, the J gene TRBJ2-1; D is uncertain. Trimming removed 8 bases at V and 10 bases at J, with 12 bases between. There are 11 residues in the CDR3. CDR3 residues: CASQSVEEQFF. The CDR3 region has the DNA TGTGCCAGCCAATCGGTGGAGGAGCAGTTCTTC.

CDR3 sequence (DNA): TGTGCCAGCAGTGAACAGGGGCATGGGACTGAAGCTTTCTTT. Residues: CASSEQGHGTEAFF. V is TRBV25-1 and J is TRBJ1-1; possible D gene TRBD1, 6 bases. The CDR3 is made up of 14 amino acids. CDR1 is MGHDK, CDR2 SYGVNS, per germline. V lost 2 bases, J lost 5 bases, and 12 bases lay in between.

This rearrangement joins TRBV6-5 to TRBJ2-1, with D unresolved. The length of the CDR3 is 13 residues. V was clipped by 7 bases and J by 5 bases, with 12 bases between them. Germline V gives CDR1 MNHEY, CDR2 SVGAGI. Here the CDR3 reads CASIRGVDNEQFF. DNA for the CDR3: TGTGCCAGCATACGTGGCGTCGACAATGAGCAGTTCTTC.